Listed here are 4 T cell receptor beta chains from one sample, sequenced in a study of graft-versus-host responses after intestinal transplantation. Using immunoSEQ multiplex PCR, the repertoire was profiled, and TCRdb retains in-frame clones only, with some absent. The sample records over 15,000 clones, under 40% being singletons. Source: alloreactive CD4+ T cells from a mixed lymphocyte reaction culture, taken before transplantation. Subset noted: CFSE-low proliferating T cells sorted from roughly 6-day pre-transplant mixed lymphocyte reaction (GvH or HvG direction). The source of these receptors is a human patient who was an organ donor for intestinal transplantation.

The chain joins TRBV4-3 to TRBJ1-1, with D unclear. Trimming took 4 bases from V and 4 from J, leaving 10 bases between them. Germline V gene lookup returns CDR1 LGHNA and CDR2 YSLEER. The CDR3 totals 13 residues. The CDR3 sequence is CASSLRQGTEAFF. The CDR3 coding sequence is TGCGCCAGCAGCCTCAGGCAAGGCACTGAAGCTTTCTTT.

This clone was counted only a few times. The chain has TRBV12-2 and TRBJ2-1; the D call of TRBD2 is as the table states it, not checked on the DNA. TRBV12-2 is noted as a pseudogene. CDR3 length: 13 amino acids. The CDR3 DNA reads as TGTGCAAGTCGCATAAGTACTAGAAATGAGCAGTTCTTC. Encoded protein: CASRISTRNEQFF.

This clone appeared a few times. The chain is built from TRBV9 and TRBJ2-7, with TRBD2 identical over 7 bases. CDR3 size: 14 residues. The V gene end was trimmed by 5 bases and the J gene end by 1 base; junction bases not matched to a gene: 6. In germline, CDR1 is SGDLS, CDR2 YYNGEE. The DNA of the CDR3 is TGTGCCAGCAGTCGACTAGCCAGATCCTACGAGCAGTACTTC. Translated: CASSRLARSYEQYF.

By share, this clone counts as medium-sized. CDR3 in DNA: TGTGCCAGCAGCTCTACACTAATAAAGAGAAACACCATATATTTT. This gives the protein CASSSTLIKRNTIYF. V and J are TRBV13 and TRBJ1-3; D gene ambiguous. From germline, CDR1 is PRHDT and CDR2 FYEKMQ (reference sequence). V lost 4 bases and J lost 5, with 15 bases in between. This CDR3 is 15 amino acids long.